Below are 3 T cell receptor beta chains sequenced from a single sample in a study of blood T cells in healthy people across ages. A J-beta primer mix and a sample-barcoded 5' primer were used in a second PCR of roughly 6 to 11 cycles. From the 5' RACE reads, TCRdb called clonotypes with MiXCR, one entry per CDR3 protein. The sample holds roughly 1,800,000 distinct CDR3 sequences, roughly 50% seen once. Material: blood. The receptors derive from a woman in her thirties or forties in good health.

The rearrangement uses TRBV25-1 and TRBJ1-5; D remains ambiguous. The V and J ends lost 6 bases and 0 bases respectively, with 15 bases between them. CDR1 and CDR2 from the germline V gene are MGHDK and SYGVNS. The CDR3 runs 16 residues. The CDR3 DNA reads TGTGCCAGCAGCCGCGAAGGTAGATATAGCAATCAGCCCCAGCATTTT. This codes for CASSREGRYSNQPQHF.

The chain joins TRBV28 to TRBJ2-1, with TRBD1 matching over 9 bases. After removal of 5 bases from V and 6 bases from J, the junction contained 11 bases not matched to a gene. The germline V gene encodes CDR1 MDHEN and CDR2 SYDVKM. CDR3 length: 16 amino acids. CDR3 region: CASSVITGGRLNEQFF. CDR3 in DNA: TGTGCCAGCAGTGTAATCACAGGGGGCCGGCTCAATGAGCAGTTCTTC. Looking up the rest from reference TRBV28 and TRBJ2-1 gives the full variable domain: DVKVTQSSRYLVKRTGEKVFLECVQDMDHENMFWYRQDPGLGLRLIYFSYDVKMKEKGDIPEGYSVSREKKERFSLILESASTNQTSMYLCASSVITGGRLNEQFFGPGTRLTVL.

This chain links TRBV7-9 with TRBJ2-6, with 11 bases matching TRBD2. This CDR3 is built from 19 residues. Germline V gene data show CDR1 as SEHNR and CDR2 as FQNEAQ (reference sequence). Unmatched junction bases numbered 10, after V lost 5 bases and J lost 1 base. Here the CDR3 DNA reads TGTGCCAGCAGCCCTCAACTAGCGGGGGCGTCATCTGGGGCCAACGTCCTGACTTTC. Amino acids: CASSPQLAGASSGANVLTF.